The 30 T cell receptor beta chains reported below all come from one sample, sequenced in a study of circulating CD8 cells and anti-PD-1 response in melanoma. The QIAseq Immune Repertoire TCR panel built the libraries from roughly 16 ng of total RNA. TCRdb called the reads again in MiXCR, with one record for every CDR3 protein. The sample has about 970 distinct CDR3 sequences; around 8.8% are singletons. From live CD3+CD8+TCRalphabeta+ cells, four PD-1 and/or TIGIT subsets were sorted. The sequencing here drew on CD8+ T cells from PBMCs, taken at baseline or after one month of anti-PD-1 therapy (not recorded which). The receptors were gathered from a human donor with melanoma.

In its sample, this clonotype is medium-sized. The chain employs TRBV20-1 and TRBJ2-7, with TRBD1 matching over 8 bases. The CDR3 is 15 amino acids. V was clipped by 0 bases and J by 2 bases; unmatched bases: 6. The germline V gene has CDR1 DFQATT and CDR2 SNEGSKA (reference sequence). The CDR3 reads CSARDPDRAPYEQYF. CDR3 nucleotides: TGCAGTGCTAGAGATCCGGACAGGGCCCCCTACGAGCAGTACTTC.

By its share, this clonotype is medium-sized. The chain has TRBV12-3 or TRBV12-4 and TRBJ1-1; D might be TRBD1 (6 bases). V was pared by 4 bases and J by 10 bases, with 16 bases between. The CDR3 has 13 amino acids. DNA for the CDR3: TGTGCCAGCAGTTCCGGGACATCTTTTTCAGCTTTCTTT. Translation: CASSSGTSFSAFF.

By share of the sample, this clonotype is medium-sized. The J gene is TRBJ1-3, the V gene TRBV7-8, with D unresolved. Germline CDR1 is SGHVS and CDR2 is FQNEAQ. Trimming removed 5 bases from V and 0 bases from J, with 8 bases in between. CDR3 size: 14 residues. CDR3 sequence: CASSQAVSGNTIYF. CDR3 DNA: TGTGCCAGCAGCCAAGCTGTCTCTGGAAACACCATATATTTT. The full variable domain, in which reference TRBV7-8 and TRBJ1-3 provide the parts outside the CDR3, is GAGVSQSPRYKVAKRGQDVALRCDPISGHVSLFWYQQALGQGPEFLTYFQNEAQLDKSGLPSDRFFAERPEGSVSTLKIQRTQQEDSAVYLCASSQAVSGNTIYFGEGSWLTVV.

Judged by abundance, this clonotype is large. The chain has TRBV19 and TRBJ2-5; D not certain. This CDR3 comprises 12 residues. V lost 10 bases and J lost 0, with 9 bases in between. Germline-derived CDR1 and CDR2 are LNHDA and SQIVND (reference sequence). DNA of the CDR3: TGTGCCACTCCGACCCACCAAGAGACCCAGTACTTC. Translating gives CATPTHQETQYF. Supplemented by reference TRBV19 and TRBJ2-5, the full variable domain reads DGGITQSPKYLFRKEGQNVTLSCEQNLNHDAMYWYRQDPGQGLRLIYYSQIVNDFQKGDIAEGYSVSREKKESFPLTVTSAQKNPTAFYLCATPTHQETQYFGPGTRLLVL.

This clonotype is categorized as large. V usage is TRBV25-1 and J usage is TRBJ2-7; perhaps TRBD2 as D (5 bases). Between the trimmed V and J ends, which lost 8 bases and 5 bases, there was a span of 10 bases. In germline, CDR1 is MGHDK, CDR2 SYGVNS. The CDR3 covers 11 residues. The CDR3 DNA reads as TGTGCCAGCGGAGTTAGCGACGAGCAGTACTTC. Its protein product is CASGVSDEQYF.

By share, this clonotype counts as medium-sized (0.01 to 0.1%). The chain uses TRBV27 and TRBJ2-1; 7 bases match TRBD1. This CDR3 spans 14 amino acids. The junction had 5 bases not matched to a gene; V was cut back by 7 bases and J by 2 bases. CDR1 and CDR2 from the germline V gene are MNHEY and SMNVEV (reference sequence). The CDR3 nucleotides are TGTGCCAGCACCGGGACAGCAACCTACAATGAGCAGTTCTTC. Its protein product is CASTGTATYNEQFF.

This clonotype is labeled as medium-sized. The chain has TRBV4-2 and TRBJ2-5; possible D gene TRBD2, 6 bases. The CDR3 length is 15 residues. Trimming pared 4 bases from V and 4 bases from J, leaving 16 bases between. CDR1 is LGHNA and CDR2 is YNFKEQ in the germline V gene. CDR3 nucleotides: TGTGCCAGCAGCCGGAGGGAGCAGCTGGGAGAGACCCAGTACTTC. Protein sequence: CASSRREQLGETQYF.

This clonotype ranks as large. The chain employs TRBV7-6 and TRBJ2-7; D possibly matches TRBD1 or TRBD2 (6 bases each). CDR3 length: 13 residues. Germline CDR1 SGHVS, CDR2 FNYEAQ. V was shortened by 8 bases and J by 4 bases, with 15 bases between the two germline ends. CDR3: CASGVAGTYEQYF. The CDR3 DNA reads TGTGCCAGCGGTGTTGCGGGGACATACGAGCAGTACTTC.

Relative to its sample, this clonotype is medium-sized. The CDR3 protein is CASSSQGDDTGELFF. The DNA for the CDR3 is TGTGCCAGCAGTTCCCAGGGGGACGACACCGGGGAGCTGTTTTTT. This chain joins TRBV27 and TRBJ2-2, with 7 bases matching TRBD1. CDR3 length: 15 amino acids. Germline CDR1 is MNHEY and CDR2 is SMNVEV (reference sequence). The junction had 5 bases not matched to a gene; V was cut back by 4 bases and J by 3 bases.

This clonotype is categorized as medium-sized (0.01 to 0.1%). The gene calls are TRBV19 and TRBJ2-5; D may match TRBD1 or TRBD2 (5 bases each). The CDR3 consists of 14 residues. The germline V and J ends were trimmed by 5 bases and 4 bases, with 14 bases remaining between them. The germline V gene has CDR1 LNHDA and CDR2 SQIVND (reference sequence). CDR3 bases: TGTGCCAGTAGTTCGGGACCGTTGGGAGAGACCCAGTACTTC. Residues: CASSSGPLGETQYF.

J is TRBJ1-6 and V is TRBV19, with 7 bases identical to TRBD1. This CDR3 is 11 amino acids long. Germline V lookup: CDR1 LNHDA, CDR2 SQIVND (reference sequence). CDR3 amino acids: CATGWQSPLHF. Written as DNA, the CDR3 is TGTGCGACAGGGTGGCAGTCACCCCTCCACTTT.

Within the sample, this clonotype is medium-sized (0.01 to 0.1%). V gene TRBV14 combines with J gene TRBJ2-7; tentative D call: TRBD1 (5 bases). Germline V CDR1 and CDR2: SGHDN, FVKESK. V lost 5 bases and J 3 bases, leaving 8 bases between the germline ends. This CDR3 has 12 amino acids. The CDR3 loop reads CASSAQGYEQYF. CDR3 in DNA: TGTGCCAGCAGCGCCCAGGGCTACGAGCAGTACTTC.

This clonotype was observed a handful of times. This chain links TRBV19 with TRBJ2-7, with 9 bases that match TRBD1. Germline-derived CDR1 and CDR2 are LNHDA and SQIVND (reference sequence). The CDR3 runs to 13 residues. The ends lost 11 bases at V and 2 bases at J; junction bases unmatched: 7. CDR3 region: CASGQGTTYEQYF. The CDR3 DNA reads TGTGCCTCAGGACAGGGGACAACCTACGAGCAGTACTTC.

Judged by abundance, this clonotype is large. CDR3 residues: CSATARSSGTGELFF. CDR3 nucleotides: TGCAGTGCTACAGCACGGTCGTCGGGTACCGGGGAGCTGTTTTTT. The chain uses TRBV20-1 and TRBJ2-2, with unresolved D. The V gene lost 4 bases and the J gene lost 5 bases, with 17 bases spanning the gap. Germline V gene lookup returns CDR1 DFQATT and CDR2 SNEGSKA (reference sequence). The CDR3 has 15 residues.

This clonotype is labeled as large (0.1 to 1%). The genes are TRBV27 and TRBJ2-2; perhaps TRBD1 as D (6 bases). This CDR3 is built from 14 residues. Trimming took 4 bases from V and 2 from J, leaving 8 bases between them. CDR1 MNHEY and CDR2 SMNVEV come from the germline V gene (reference sequence). The CDR3 bases are TGTGCCAGCAGTTCAGGGGTAAACACCGGGGAGCTGTTTTTT. This gives the protein CASSSGVNTGELFF.

This clonotype is medium-sized. The rearrangement uses TRBV20-1 and TRBJ1-1; 9 bases agree with TRBD1. Germline CDR1 and CDR2: DFQATT and SNEGSKA (reference sequence). The CDR3 is 15 residues long. Unmatched junction bases numbered 10, after V lost 4 bases and J lost 4 bases. DNA of the CDR3: TGCAGTGCTAAGCGACAGGGGGGCTCTGGCACTGAAGCTTTCTTT. Protein sequence: CSAKRQGGSGTEAFF.

With regard to this clonotype: One junction end does not reproduce the germline sequence, and a read error may be involved. The V call is TRBV2, the J call TRBJ2-3, with D possibly called TRBD1 or TRBD2 (5 bases each). This CDR3 has 13 amino acids. The V gene's germline CDR1 is SNHLY and CDR2 FYNNEI. CDR3 nucleotides: TGCGCCAGCTCCGACGGGTGGGGGGATACGCAGTATTTT. It encodes CASSDGWGDTQYF. Variable domain in full (rest from reference TRBV2 and TRBJ2-3): EPEVTQTPSHQVTQMGQEVILRCVPISNHLYFYWYRQILGQKVEFLVSFYNNEISEKSEIFDDQFSVERPDGSNFTLKIRSTKLEDSAMYFCASSDGWGDTQYFGPGTRLTVL.

Relative to its sample, this clonotype is large. The rearrangement uses TRBV7-3 and TRBJ1-1; D unclear. This CDR3 has 13 residues. CDR1 and CDR2 from the germline V gene are SGHTA and FQGTGA. Trimming left V 1 base short and J 1 base short, with 4 bases between. CDR3 sequence (DNA): TGTGCCAGCAGCTTAATACAGAACACTGAAGCTTTCTTT. Its protein is CASSLIQNTEAFF.

This clonotype is labeled large. The chain links TRBV4-2 to TRBJ2-7; TRBD1 matches at 8 bases. The CDR3 consists of 15 residues. CDR1 is LGHNA and CDR2 is YNFKEQ in the germline V gene. Trimming at V came to 1 base and at J to 6 bases, leaving 8 bases not matched to a gene. The CDR3 loop reads CASSQVRTGGSEQYF. CDR3 sequence (DNA): TGTGCCAGCAGCCAAGTAAGAACAGGGGGTAGCGAGCAGTACTTC.

This clonotype counts as medium-sized. V usage is TRBV19 and J usage is TRBJ2-4; the match to TRBD1 covers 7 bases. CDR1 is LNHDA and CDR2 is SQIVND in the germline V gene (reference sequence). This CDR3 region has 12 residues. Germline trimming cut 8 bases from V and 3 bases from J; bases unmatched to any gene: 1. The CDR3 DNA reads TGTGCCAGTTGGGACAGCAAAAACATTCAGTACTTC. This translates into CASWDSKNIQYF.

Relative to its sample, this clonotype is large (0.1 to 1%). This rearrangement joins TRBV11-3 to TRBJ1-1; no clear D. The length of the CDR3 is 13 residues. The germline V gene encodes CDR1 SGHNT and CDR2 YENEEA. Trimming left V 0 bases short and J 8 bases short, with 10 bases between. The CDR3 nucleotides read TGTGCCAGCAGCTTAGATATTCGAGCCGAAGCTTTCTTT. This codes for CASSLDIRAEAFF.

By share of the sample, this clonotype is large. This chain joins TRBV4-1 and TRBJ2-7; TRBD1 aligns across 9 bases. From germline, CDR1 is MGHRA and CDR2 YSYEKL. This CDR3 is built from 16 residues. V gave up 0 bases and J gave up 5 bases; unmatched junction bases: 8. The CDR3: CASSQDRGTGGNEQYF. DNA of the CDR3: TGCGCCAGCAGCCAAGATCGGGGAACAGGGGGCAACGAGCAGTACTTC.

This clonotype turned up a few times. The V gene is TRBV19, the J gene TRBJ1-5; tentative D call: TRBD1 (5 bases). Trimming removed 3 bases from V and 1 base from J, with 10 bases in between. Per the germline V gene, CDR1 is LNHDA and CDR2 is SQIVND (reference sequence). The CDR3 is 15 amino acids. The CDR3 sequence: CASSIGGVSNQPQHF. In nucleotides, the CDR3 is TGTGCCAGTAGTATCGGAGGGGTGAGCAATCAGCCCCAGCATTTT.

A note on this clonotype: Compared with germline, one end of the junction differs, possibly owing to a read error. The J gene is TRBJ2-7, the V gene TRBV28, with D possibly called TRBD1 or TRBD2 (5 bases each). This CDR3 has 15 residues. CDR1 MDHEN and CDR2 SYDVKM come from the germline V gene. The CDR3 loop is CASSLPHLGDHEQNF. CDR3 nucleotides: TGTGCCAGCAGTTTACCCCATCTGGGGGATCACGAGCAGAACTTC.

This clonotype is a singleton in its sample. Compared with germline, one end of the junction differs, possibly owing to a read error. The chain employs TRBV7-2 and TRBJ2-2; D is possibly TRBD2 (5 bases). From germline, CDR1 is SGHTA and CDR2 FQGNSA. The CDR3 sequence is 15 residues long. The CDR3 coding sequence is TGTGCCAGCAGCTTAGGACGGACGATTCCCGGGGAGCTGCTTTTT. This sequence encodes CASSLGRTIPGELLF.

By frequency in the sample, this clonotype is large. The gene calls are TRBV5-4 and TRBJ1-5; D gene uncertain. V gave up 2 bases and J gave up 1 base, with 4 bases separating them. There are 13 residues in the CDR3. The V gene's germline CDR1 is SGHNT and CDR2 YYREEE (reference sequence). This CDR3 reads CASSLGSNQPQHF. The CDR3, as DNA: TGTGCCAGCAGCTTAGGCAGCAATCAGCCCCAGCATTTT.

This clonotype is termed large. This chain connects TRBV7-3 to TRBJ1-1; maybe TRBD1 (5 bases). V lost 1 base, J lost 3 bases, and 21 bases lay in between. Germline loops: CDR1 SGHTA, CDR2 FQGTGA. This CDR3 has 18 amino acids. Here the CDR3 reads CASSLIPPGSRGHTEAFF. As DNA, the CDR3 is TGTGCCAGCAGCTTAATACCCCCAGGGTCGAGGGGACACACTGAAGCTTTCTTT.

Judged by abundance, this clonotype is large (0.1 to 1%). The rearrangement uses TRBV7-9 and TRBJ2-1; D is unresolved. CDR3 length equals 12 residues. V shed 5 bases and J shed 2 bases, with 4 bases lying between them. Germline V gene data show CDR1 as SEHNR and CDR2 as FQNEAQ (reference sequence). The CDR3 region has the DNA TGTGCCAGCAGCACAGCCTACAATGAGCAGTTCTTC. Translated, it gives CASSTAYNEQFF. The complete variable domain, with remaining parts taken from reference TRBV7-9 and TRBJ2-1, reads DTGVSQNPRHKITKRGQNVTFRCDPISEHNRLYWYRQTLGQGPEFLTYFQNEAQLEKSRLLSDRFSAERPKGSFSTLEIQRTEQGDSAMYLCASSTAYNEQFFGPGTRLTVL.

By sample share, this clonotype is medium-sized. CDR3 in DNA: TGTGCCAGCAGTTCGTCGAGTGTTATGGCCGGCTACGAGCAGTACTTC. This encodes CASSSSSVMAGYEQYF. The rearrangement joins TRBV28 to TRBJ2-7; D ambiguous. CDR1 is MDHEN, CDR2 SYDVKM, per germline. The CDR3 has 16 amino acids. The V end lost 4 bases, the J end lost 3 bases, and 19 bases lay between the germline ends.

This clonotype has just a few counts. V gene TRBV19 combines with J gene TRBJ2-7, with 8 bases aligning to TRBD1. The V and J ends lost 8 bases and 2 bases, in that order; junction bases with no gene match: 2. The CDR3 totals 12 residues. Germline V CDR1 and CDR2: LNHDA, SQIVND (reference sequence). CDR3 DNA: TGTGCCAGTTCAGGGGGCGCCTACGAGCAGTACTTC. This gives the protein CASSGGAYEQYF. Using reference TRBV19 and TRBJ2-7 for the parts outside the CDR3, the full variable domain is DGGITQSPKYLFRKEGQNVTLSCEQNLNHDAMYWYRQDPGQGLRLIYYSQIVNDFQKGDIAEGYSVSREKKESFPLTVTSAQKNPTAFYLCASSGGAYEQYFGPGTRLTVT.